This entry concerns a single TCR beta chain. Its antigen remains unidentified. TCRdb re-derived calls from the 5' RACE reads in MiXCR, one entry per CDR3 protein. The data hold about 210,000 distinct CDR3 sequences, with more than 9% observed a single time. This specimen belongs to a study of T-cell memory formation after mild COVID-19. Study-wide points: The CD4+ clones that contracted clustered mainly within CM and EM, and the CD8+ clones concentrated in EMRA.

Germline CDR1 is MDHEN and CDR2 is SYDVKM. Deletions cut 4 bases from V and 4 bases from J, with 10 bases between. The CDR3 is made up of 13 amino acids. The receptor was isolated from a man aged 18 to 29 who had mild COVID-19 (a few samples of this study predate the infection). Cell type and time point are not known. The V call is TRBV28, the J call TRBJ1-2; D is unclear. The sequenced material came from PBMCs or a T cell subset sorted from them (not recorded which). CDR3: CASSSTTVYGYTF. The DNA for the CDR3 is TGTGCCAGCAGTTCAACTACAGTCTATGGCTACACCTTC.